One and the same sample provided the 29 T cell receptor beta chains below, sequenced in a study of blood T cell repertoires in COVID-19. Clones were sequenced by immunoSEQ multiplex PCR, and TCRdb holds only the in-frame ones, with some missing. This repertoire shows some 220,000 clones, 80% to 85% found once; its top ten account for about 2.4%. Sequencing used peripheral blood. Every receptor here comes from a woman in her sixties or seventies with acute or convalescent COVID-19.

This clone has a single count. The V and J genes are TRBV4-3 and TRBJ2-7; a possible D gene is TRBD2 (6 bases). Germline CDR1 and CDR2: LGHNA and YSLEER. The CDR3 covers 14 residues. V gave up 2 bases and J gave up 7 bases, with 15 bases separating them. CDR3 amino acids: CASSQMEGYAEQYF. DNA of the CDR3: TGCGCCAGCAGCCAAATGGAGGGTTACGCAGAGCAGTACTTC.

The chain is built from TRBV19 and TRBJ1-1; no firm D call. Trimming removed 5 bases at V and 0 bases at J, with 7 bases between. From germline, CDR1 is LNHDA and CDR2 SQIVND (reference sequence). The CDR3 spans 13 residues. CDR3 residues: CASSPLMNTEAFF. In DNA form, the CDR3 reads TGTGCCAGTAGTCCCCTTATGAACACTGAAGCTTTCTTT.

The J gene is TRBJ2-1, the V gene TRBV4-3; a weak D match, TRBD2 (6 bases). The CDR3 totals 15 residues. V was cut by 3 bases and J by 0 bases, with 9 bases left in between. Germline CDR1 and CDR2: LGHNA and YSLEER. The CDR3 DNA reads as TGCGCCAGCAGCCAGACTAGAAGCTCCTACAATGAGCAGTTCTTC. It specifies CASSQTRSSYNEQFF.

The chain joins TRBV5-8 to TRBJ2-5; perhaps TRBD2 as D (6 bases). The CDR3 loop spans 15 amino acids. The germline gives CDR1 SGHTS, CDR2 YDEGEE. V lost 2 bases to trimming and J lost 3 bases, with 14 bases between them. CDR3 region: CASSFAGTLKETQYF. CDR3 in DNA: TGTGCCAGCAGCTTTGCGGGGACTCTAAAAGAGACCCAGTACTTC.

The V call is TRBV5-1, the J call TRBJ2-2, with a possible D match to TRBD2 (6 bases). Trimming removed 3 bases from V and 0 bases from J, with 9 bases in between. Germline V gene data show CDR1 as SGHRS and CDR2 as YFSETQ. This CDR3 spans 15 amino acids. The CDR3 nucleotides read TGCGCCAGCAGCTCAAGCGGGCCGAACACCGGGGAGCTGTTTTTT. Protein: CASSSSGPNTGELFF.

The V and J genes are TRBV19 and TRBJ1-6; D might be TRBD1 (5 bases). The V and J ends lost 6 bases and 7 bases respectively, with 16 bases between them. The germline CDR1 and CDR2 sequences are LNHDA and SQIVND (reference sequence). This CDR3 comprises 15 residues. The CDR3 bases are TGTGCCAGTAGGCCTCCGGGGGTTCGGAATTCACCCCTCCACTTT. Its translation: CASRPPGVRNSPLHF. The variable domain in full, completed from reference TRBV19 and TRBJ1-6, reads DGGITQSPKYLFRKEGQNVTLSCEQNLNHDAMYWYRQDPGQGLRLIYYSQIVNDFQKGDIAEGYSVSREKKESFPLTVTSAQKNPTAFYLCASRPPGVRNSPLHFGNGTRLTVT.

The chain combines TRBV28 with TRBJ1-2, with D perhaps matching TRBD1 (5 bases). The germline V gene has CDR1 MDHEN and CDR2 SYDVKM. The germline V and J ends were trimmed by 5 bases and 1 base, with 8 bases remaining between them. The CDR3 totals 13 residues. The chain's CDR3 is CASSQDINYGYTF. CDR3 DNA sequence: TGTGCCAGCAGTCAGGACATTAACTATGGCTACACCTTC.

This chain uses TRBV5-1 with TRBJ1-6; D gene unclear. The CDR3 totals 14 residues. CDR1 is SGHRS and CDR2 is YFSETQ in the germline V gene. The V gene lost 0 bases and the J gene lost 5 bases, with 6 bases spanning the gap. The CDR3 spells CASSLVTDNSPLHF. The CDR3 bases are TGCGCCAGCAGCTTGGTTACTGATAATTCACCCCTCCACTTT. The full variable domain, rest sourced from reference TRBV5-1 and TRBJ1-6, is KAGVTQTPRYLIKTRGQQVTLSCSPISGHRSVSWYQQTPGQGLQFLFEYFSETQRNKGNFPGRFSGRQFSNSRSEMNVSTLELGDSALYLCASSLVTDNSPLHFGNGTRLTVT.

The chain employs TRBV19 and TRBJ1-2, with D possibly TRBD1 on 5 matching bases. This CDR3 is built from 16 residues. In germline, CDR1 is LNHDA, CDR2 SQIVND (reference sequence). V shed 3 bases and J shed 2 bases, with 16 bases lying between them. The CDR3 DNA reads TGTGCCAGTAGTATCCCCCGGGGAGGGGCGAACTATGGCTACACCTTC. Its translation: CASSIPRGGANYGYTF. Combining the CDR3 with reference TRBV19 and TRBJ1-2 gives the whole variable domain DGGITQSPKYLFRKEGQNVTLSCEQNLNHDAMYWYRQDPGQGLRLIYYSQIVNDFQKGDIAEGYSVSREKKESFPLTVTSAQKNPTAFYLCASSIPRGGANYGYTFGSGTRLTVV.

This clone was recorded a few times. This chain links TRBV19 with TRBJ1-2, with 7 positions matching TRBD1. Germline V CDR1 and CDR2: LNHDA, SQIVND (reference sequence). This CDR3 is 12 amino acids long. V was pared by 3 bases and J by 11 bases, with 6 bases of the junction left unmatched. In nucleotides, the CDR3 is TGTGCCAGTAGTATTCGACAGGGAGGTTACACCTTC. It yields the protein CASSIRQGGYTF.

This chain uses TRBV14 with TRBJ2-5; D may be TRBD1 (5 bases). The CDR3 is 14 amino acids. Trimming left V 0 bases short and J 3 bases short, with 8 bases between. Germline V lookup: CDR1 SGHDN, CDR2 FVKESK. The CDR3 sequence: CASSQDSTEETQYF. For the CDR3, the DNA is TGTGCCAGCAGCCAAGATTCGACAGAAGAGACCCAGTACTTC. Full variable domain (rest looked up from reference TRBV14 and TRBJ2-5): EAGVTQFPSHSVIEKGQTVTLRCDPISGHDNLYWYRRVMGKEIKFLLHFVKESKQDESGMPNNRFLAERTGGTYSTLKVQPAELEDSGVYFCASSQDSTEETQYFGPGTRLLVL.

The chain recombines TRBV7-6 with TRBJ2-3; D uncertain. Deletions cut 5 bases from V and 0 bases from J, with 9 bases between. CDR1 and CDR2 from the germline V gene are SGHVS and FNYEAQ. There are 14 residues in the CDR3. DNA for the CDR3: TGTGCCAGCAGCACCCCTACCAGCACAGATACGCAGTATTTT. Its protein is CASSTPTSTDTQYF.

The V and J genes are TRBV6-2 or TRBV6-3 and TRBJ2-2; 10 bases match TRBD2. CDR1 and CDR2 from the germline V gene are MNHEY and SVGEGT. V gave up 4 bases and J gave up 1 base; unmatched junction bases: 12. This CDR3 region has 19 residues. The CDR3: CASSWPSGGNYQNTGELFF. The CDR3 bases are TGTGCCAGCAGTTGGCCTAGCGGGGGAAACTACCAGAACACCGGGGAGCTGTTTTTT.

The rearrangement links TRBV6-1 to TRBJ1-3, with TRBD1 matching over 7 bases. Germline loops: CDR1 MNHNS, CDR2 SASEGT. This CDR3 contains 16 residues. Trimming at V came to 4 bases and at J to 0 bases, leaving 6 bases not matched to a gene. DNA for the CDR3: TGTGCCAGCAGTGTCCGAGGGGGCATCTCTGGAAACACCATATATTTT. Translation: CASSVRGGISGNTIYF.

This clone occurred once. The rearrangement links TRBV19 to TRBJ1-1; 8 positions agree with TRBD1. Per germline, CDR1 LNHDA and CDR2 SQIVND (reference sequence). The CDR3 has 15 amino acids. V shed 6 bases and J 3 bases; nucleotides not matched to a gene: 9. The CDR3 sequence: CASRQRTGIDTEAFF. The CDR3 nucleotides are TGTGCCAGTAGACAACGGACAGGGATCGACACTGAAGCTTTCTTT.

The chain has TRBV7-2 and TRBJ2-5, with 13 bases matching TRBD2. Trimming cost V 5 bases and J 0 bases; bases outside gene matches: 6. There are 17 residues in the CDR3. Germline V gives CDR1 SGHTA, CDR2 FQGNSA. The CDR3 region is CASSKGLAGNYQETQYF. The CDR3 region has the DNA TGTGCCAGCAGCAAGGGACTAGCGGGAAATTACCAAGAGACCCAGTACTTC.

The V call is TRBV5-5, the J call TRBJ2-2; D ambiguous. The CDR3 length is 14 residues. Germline CDR1 is SGHKS and CDR2 is YYEKEE (reference sequence). Deletions cut 0 bases from V and 1 base from J, with 4 bases between. The CDR3 loop reads CASSLAKNTGELFF. The CDR3 DNA reads as TGTGCCAGCAGCTTGGCCAAGAACACCGGGGAGCTGTTTTTT.

This chain uses TRBV7-8 with TRBJ2-7; 11 positions match TRBD2. Germline assignment: CDR1 SGHVS and CDR2 FQNEAQ. The CDR3 spans 15 residues. V lost 2 bases, J lost 4 bases, and 4 bases stayed unmatched. The CDR3 sequence: CASSLPTSGGYEQYF. CDR3 bases: TGTGCCAGCAGCTTACCCACTAGCGGGGGTTACGAGCAGTACTTC.

This sequence joins TRBV3-1 (or the pseudogene TRBV3-2) and TRBJ1-1; 7 nucleotides align to TRBD1. CDR3 size: 16 residues. V was clipped by 1 base and J by 0 bases; unmatched bases: 5. Germline values: CDR1 LGHDT, CDR2 YNNKEL (reference sequence). CDR3: CASSQAGGRMNTEAFF. The CDR3 nucleotides read TGTGCCAGCAGCCAAGCAGGGGGGAGGATGAACACTGAAGCTTTCTTT.

The chain is built from TRBV27 and TRBJ1-2; D gene ambiguous. V lost 5 bases, J lost 6 bases, and 13 bases lay in between. The CDR3 runs 13 residues. Germline loops: CDR1 MNHEY, CDR2 SMNVEV (reference sequence). CDR3 sequence (DNA): TGTGCCAGCAGTCCTCGCCGGGGAGATGGCTACACCTTC. Translation: CASSPRRGDGYTF.

V usage is TRBV6-5 and J usage is TRBJ1-1, with D unclear. CDR1 and CDR2 from the germline V gene are MNHEY and SVGAGI. V gave up 2 bases and J gave up 2 bases, with 9 bases separating them. The length of the CDR3 is 14 residues. The CDR3 DNA reads TGTGCCAGCAGTTACCTGAGGGAAAACACTGAAGCTTTCTTT. Translated, it gives CASSYLRENTEAFF.

The table lists this clone with a few counts. The rearrangement links TRBV12-3 or TRBV12-4 to TRBJ2-4; 10 positions agree with TRBD2. The length of the CDR3 is 13 residues. Trimming took 5 bases from V and 6 from J; bases not matched to a gene: 1. The CDR3, as DNA: TGTGCCAGCAGTCGACTAGCGGGAAACATTCAGTACTTC. It encodes CASSRLAGNIQYF.

The CDR3 reads CASSLATGVVTEAFF. CDR3 DNA sequence: TGCGCCAGCAGCTTGGCGACAGGGGTCGTCACTGAAGCTTTCTTT. The chain carries TRBV5-1 and TRBJ1-1, with 8 nucleotides matching TRBD1. J gave up 4 bases and V 0 bases, and 5 bases lay outside the gene matches. Germline V gene sequence: CDR1 SGHRS, CDR2 YFSETQ. CDR3 length: 15 residues.

The chain combines TRBV6-5 with TRBJ1-2; weak D call: TRBD1 (5 bases). The CDR3 loop spans 15 amino acids. Germline V gene sequence: CDR1 MNHEY, CDR2 SVGAGI. V was shortened by 0 bases and J by 7 bases, with 15 bases between the two germline ends. The CDR3: CASSYSGDPYSGYTF. The DNA of the CDR3 is TGTGCCAGCAGTTACTCAGGGGATCCCTATTCTGGCTACACCTTC.

The rearrangement joins TRBV3-1 (or the pseudogene TRBV3-2) to TRBJ1-1; possibly TRBD1 for D (6 bases). Germline assignment: CDR1 LGHDT and CDR2 YNNKEL (reference sequence). The CDR3 has 14 residues. V lost 3 bases to trimming and J lost 1 base, with 9 bases between them. CDR3 residues: CASSHGQWNTEAFF. In nucleotides, the CDR3 is TGTGCCAGCAGCCACGGACAGTGGAACACTGAAGCTTTCTTT.

This clone was counted a few times. The V and J genes are TRBV6-5 and TRBJ2-1; tentative D call: TRBD2 (5 bases). CDR3 length equals 16 residues. V was pared by 0 bases and J by 0 bases, with 9 bases between. Looked up from germline, CDR1 is MNHEY and CDR2 is SVGAGI. The CDR3 coding sequence is TGTGCCAGCAGTTACTCGGGTAGCGCCTCCTACAATGAGCAGTTCTTC. This codes for CASSYSGSASYNEQFF.

This chain uses TRBV2 with TRBJ2-1; 9 bases map to TRBD1. The CDR3 is 16 amino acids. CDR1 and CDR2 from the germline V gene are SNHLY and FYNNEI. The V segment lost 6 bases and the J segment 4 bases; nucleotides outside the gene matches: 10. The CDR3 is CASSESGQGNYNEQFF. As DNA, the CDR3 is TGTGCCAGCAGCGAGTCGGGACAGGGAAATTACAATGAGCAGTTCTTC.

This clone appeared a single time. CDR3 in amino acids: CASRGGAEGYTF. The CDR3, as DNA: TGTGCCAGCAGAGGAGGGGCGGAGGGCTACACCTTC. This chain connects TRBV6-6 to TRBJ1-2; perhaps TRBD1 as D (5 bases). Trimming stripped 6 bases from V and 8 bases from J, with 13 bases between. Germline loops: CDR1 MNHNY, CDR2 SVGAGI (reference sequence). The CDR3 sequence is 12 residues long.

The J gene is TRBJ1-2, the V gene TRBV27; the match to TRBD1 covers 8 bases. CDR1 is MNHEY, CDR2 SMNVEV, per germline (reference sequence). The J segment lost 8 bases and the V segment lost 5 bases, leaving 10 bases of the junction unmatched. The CDR3 is 14 residues long. The CDR3 region has the DNA TGTGCCAGCAGTACCGGGACAGGAATCGTGGGCTACACCTTC. Protein: CASSTGTGIVGYTF.